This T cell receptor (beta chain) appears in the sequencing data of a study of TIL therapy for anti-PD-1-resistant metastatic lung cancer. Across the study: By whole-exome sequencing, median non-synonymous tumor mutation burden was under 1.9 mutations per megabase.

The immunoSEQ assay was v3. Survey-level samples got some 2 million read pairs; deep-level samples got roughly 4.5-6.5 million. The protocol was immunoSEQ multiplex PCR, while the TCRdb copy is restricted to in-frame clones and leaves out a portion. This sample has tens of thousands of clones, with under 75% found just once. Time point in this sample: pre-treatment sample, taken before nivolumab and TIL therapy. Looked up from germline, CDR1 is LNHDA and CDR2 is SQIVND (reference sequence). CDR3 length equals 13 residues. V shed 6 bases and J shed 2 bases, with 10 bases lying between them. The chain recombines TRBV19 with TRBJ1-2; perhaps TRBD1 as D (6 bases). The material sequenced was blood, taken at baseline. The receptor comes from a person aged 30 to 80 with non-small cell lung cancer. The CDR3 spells CASSFDRNYGYTF. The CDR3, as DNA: TGTGCCAGTAGCTTCGACAGGAACTATGGCTACACCTTC.